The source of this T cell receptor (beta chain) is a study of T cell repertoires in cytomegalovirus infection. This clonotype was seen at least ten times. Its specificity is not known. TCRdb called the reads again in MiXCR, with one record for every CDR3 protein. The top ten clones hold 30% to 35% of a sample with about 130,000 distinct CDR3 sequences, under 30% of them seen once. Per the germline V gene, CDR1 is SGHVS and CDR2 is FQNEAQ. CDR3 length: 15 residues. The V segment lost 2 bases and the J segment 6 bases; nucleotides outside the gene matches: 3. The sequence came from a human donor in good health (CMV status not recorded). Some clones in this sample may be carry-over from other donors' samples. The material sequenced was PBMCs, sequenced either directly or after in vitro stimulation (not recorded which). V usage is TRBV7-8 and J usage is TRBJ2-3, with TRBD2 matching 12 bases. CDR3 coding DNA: TGTGCCAGCAGCTTACCGGGGACTAGCGGGGATACGCAGTATTTT. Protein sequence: CASSLPGTSGDTQYF. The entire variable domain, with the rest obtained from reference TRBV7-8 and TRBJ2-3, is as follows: GAGVSQSPRYKVAKRGQDVALRCDPISGHVSLFWYQQALGQGPEFLTYFQNEAQLDKSGLPSDRFFAERPEGSVSTLKIQRTQQEDSAVYLCASSLPGTSGDTQYFGPGTRLTVL.